The 27 T cell receptor beta chains in this list originate from one sample, sequenced in a study of shared clonotypes between healthy human individuals. Sequenced by immunoSEQ multiplex PCR; TCRdb stores in-frame clones only, minus some. Of around 88,000 clones listed, 60% to 70% were seen once; the top ten hold approximately 55%. Sequenced input: memory CD8+ T cells sorted from blood. Regarding subset: CD45RO+ cells pooled with CCR7-negative TemRA cells. These receptors all stem from a man younger than 40 in good health.

The chain recombines TRBV30 with TRBJ2-7; perhaps TRBD1 as D (6 bases). There are 15 residues in the CDR3. V gave up 2 bases and J gave up 0 bases, with 14 bases separating them. Germline CDR1 is GTSNPN and CDR2 is SVGIG (reference sequence). The CDR3 spells CAWSIGTGISYEQYF. The CDR3 DNA reads TGTGCCTGGAGTATCGGTACAGGGATCTCCTACGAGCAGTACTTC.

Only a few counts were recorded for this clone. The chain recombines TRBV11-2 with TRBJ2-7; 9 bases line up with TRBD2. Germline loops: CDR1 SGHAT, CDR2 FQNNGV. The CDR3 is 14 amino acids. V was clipped by 3 bases and J by 4 bases; unmatched bases: 4. In DNA form, the CDR3 reads TGTGCCAGCAGCTTGCAAGCGGGAGGATACGAGCAGTACTTC. Amino acids: CASSLQAGGYEQYF.

The J gene is TRBJ1-4, the V gene TRBV4-3; a possible D gene is TRBD1 (5 bases). Germline V gene sequence: CDR1 LGHNA, CDR2 YSLEER. V lost 0 bases, J lost 8 bases, and 19 bases lay in between. CDR3 length equals 17 residues. The CDR3 DNA reads as TGCGCCAGCAGCCAAGATTCGACTAGCGCAGGGTGGGAAAAACTGTTTTTT. Its protein is CASSQDSTSAGWEKLFF.

This clone appeared many times. The chain combines TRBV5-6 with TRBJ2-7, with D maybe TRBD2 (6 bases). V dropped 0 bases and J dropped 3 bases, with 10 bases sitting between them. CDR3 length: 14 residues. Germline lookup yields CDR1 SGHDT and CDR2 YYEEEE. The CDR3 sequence: CASSLGGDFYEQYF. CDR3 DNA sequence: TGTGCCAGCAGCTTGGGTGGGGACTTCTACGAGCAGTACTTC.

The chain combines TRBV4-3 with TRBJ2-1, with 10 nucleotides matching TRBD2. CDR1 LGHNA and CDR2 YSLEER come from the germline V gene. CDR3 size: 17 residues. The V segment lost 0 bases and the J segment 4 bases; nucleotides outside the gene matches: 6. CDR3 loop: CASSQDLATSGYNEQFF. For the CDR3, the DNA is TGCGCCAGCAGCCAAGATCTGGCGACTAGCGGGTACAATGAGCAGTTCTTC.

The rearrangement links TRBV5-1 to TRBJ1-3; D not resolved. In germline, CDR1 is SGHRS, CDR2 YFSETQ. The V end was cut by 3 bases, the J end by 0 bases, with 13 bases between. The CDR3 is made up of 16 amino acids. In DNA form, the CDR3 reads TGCGCCAGCAGCTCAGACGGATTCCCCTCTGGAAACACCATATATTTT. It encodes CASSSDGFPSGNTIYF.

V gene TRBV19 combines with J gene TRBJ2-5, with 7 bases aligning to TRBD2. Germline-derived CDR1 and CDR2 are LNHDA and SQIVND (reference sequence). The V and J ends lost 5 bases and 5 bases, in that order; junction bases with no gene match: 8. This CDR3 has 14 residues. DNA of the CDR3: TGTGCCAGTAGTCCTCGCGGGAGCGGGGAGACCCAGTACTTC. This encodes CASSPRGSGETQYF.

In the case of this clone: This may be a read error: a much more frequent sequence differs by one nucleotide. The genes are TRBV18 and TRBJ1-5; TRBD1 might be the D (5 bases). Trimming took 6 bases from V and 6 from J, leaving 15 bases between them. The CDR3 contains 14 residues. CDR1 KGHSH and CDR2 LQKENI come from the germline V gene. CDR3 protein: CASSPEQAAQPQHF. DNA for the CDR3: TGTGCCAGCTCGCCGGAACAGGCGGCTCAGCCCCAGCATTTT.

This chain uses TRBV15 with TRBJ1-2; no firm D call. From germline, CDR1 is LNHNV and CDR2 YYDKDF (reference sequence). Trimming shortened V by 0 bases and J by 7 bases, and 15 bases separated the two germline ends. The CDR3 is 15 residues long. The chain's CDR3 is CATSREGPGGRGYTF. The CDR3 DNA follows: TGTGCCACCAGCAGAGAAGGGCCGGGCGGTCGTGGCTACACCTTC.

This chain uses TRBV5-4 with TRBJ2-5; weak D call: TRBD2 (5 bases). V was trimmed by 2 bases and J by 1 base, leaving 12 bases between them. Per the germline V gene, CDR1 is SGHNT and CDR2 is YYREEE (reference sequence). The CDR3 spans 15 residues. Written as DNA, the CDR3 is TGTGCCAGCAGCTTCGGCGTTCGGGGCCAAGAGACCCAGTACTTC. Protein product: CASSFGVRGQETQYF. Full variable domain (outside the CDR3, taken from reference TRBV5-4 and TRBJ2-5): ETGVTQSPTHLIKTRGQQVTLRCSSQSGHNTVSWYQQALGQGPQFIFQYYREEENGRGNFPPRFSGLQFPNYSSELNVNALELDDSALYLCASSFGVRGQETQYFGPGTRLLVL.

The chain combines TRBV7-9 with TRBJ1-5, with TRBD1 identical over 7 bases. Per germline, CDR1 SEHNR and CDR2 FQNEAQ (reference sequence). V gave up 3 bases and J gave up 3 bases; unmatched junction bases: 2. The CDR3 runs 14 residues. In nucleotides, the CDR3 is TGTGCCAGCAGCTTGACAGGGCCCAATCAGCCCCAGCATTTT. Its protein product is CASSLTGPNQPQHF.

This clone was observed a few times. The chain has TRBV28 and TRBJ2-5, with 9 bases lining up with TRBD1. Germline-derived CDR1 and CDR2 are MDHEN and SYDVKM. This CDR3 is built from 14 residues. The V segment lost 9 bases and the J segment 6 bases; nucleotides outside the gene matches: 11. This CDR3 is CASRPGTGRKTQYF. In nucleotides, the CDR3 is TGTGCCAGTCGCCCGGGGACAGGGCGAAAGACCCAGTACTTC.

The V call is TRBV10-2, the J call TRBJ2-2; 7 nucleotides agree with TRBD2. The J segment lost 10 bases and the V segment lost 5 bases, leaving 10 bases of the junction unmatched. The germline V gene encodes CDR1 WSHSY and CDR2 SAAADI. This CDR3 comprises 14 residues. CDR3 amino acids: CASSPGLRSVELFF. The CDR3 bases are TGCGCCAGCAGTCCGGGACTAAGAAGCGTGGAGCTGTTTTTT.

This clone turned up a few times. The chain joins TRBV19 to TRBJ2-1; D might be TRBD1 (5 bases). In germline, CDR1 is LNHDA, CDR2 SQIVND (reference sequence). The CDR3 is 12 residues long. V lost 1 base, J lost 7 bases, and 5 bases lay in between. CDR3 protein: CASSIAGNEQFF. In DNA, the CDR3 is TGTGCCAGTAGTATAGCAGGGAATGAGCAGTTCTTC.

This sequence joins TRBV28 and TRBJ2-3; 7 nucleotides match TRBD2. After removal of 3 bases from V and 1 base from J, the junction contained 7 bases not matched to a gene. This CDR3 contains 16 residues. Germline V gene sequence: CDR1 MDHEN, CDR2 SYDVKM. For the CDR3, the DNA is TGTGCCAGCAGTTTGCGGCGCGGGAGTGGCACAGATACGCAGTATTTT. This sequence encodes CASSLRRGSGTDTQYF.

This chain joins TRBV25-1 and TRBJ2-2; 7 bases fit TRBD1. This CDR3 is 18 amino acids long. V was clipped by 4 bases and J by 6 bases; unmatched bases: 17. The V gene's germline CDR1 is MGHDK and CDR2 SYGVNS. The DNA for the CDR3 is TGTGCCAGCAGTGCAAAGGTCGGGCCAGGGGGTTTCGCCGGGGAGCTGTTTTTT. Protein: CASSAKVGPGGFAGELFF.

This clone occurred once. This chain links TRBV5-8 with TRBJ2-1, with D possibly being TRBD1 (7 bases). V lost 0 bases, J lost 4 bases, and 26 bases lay in between. Germline CDR1 SGHTS, CDR2 YDEGEE. The CDR3 runs to 20 residues. The CDR3 protein is CASSLAAWSRGEVGYNEQFF. The CDR3 DNA sequence: TGTGCCAGCAGCTTGGCCGCCTGGAGCAGGGGGGAGGTTGGATACAATGAGCAGTTCTTC.

The chain links TRBV5-1 to TRBJ2-2; D gene uncertain. V was clipped by 0 bases and J by 3 bases, with 6 bases between them. There are 14 residues in the CDR3. The germline CDR1 and CDR2 sequences are SGHRS and YFSETQ. CDR3: CASSLGGDTGELFF. The CDR3 DNA sequence: TGCGCCAGCAGCTTGGGGGGTGACACCGGGGAGCTGTTTTTT.

This clone has just a few counts. This chain uses TRBV6-6 with TRBJ2-7; D might be TRBD1 (5 bases). The CDR3 runs 12 residues. V lost 6 bases and J lost 4, with 10 bases in between. Germline loops: CDR1 MNHNY, CDR2 SVGAGI (reference sequence). CDR3 nucleotides: TGTGCCAGCAGATCTGCAGGGTACGAGCAGTACTTC. It is translated as CASRSAGYEQYF.

V is TRBV4-1 and J is TRBJ2-1; 7 bases match TRBD2. This CDR3 has 17 amino acids. V shed 2 bases and J 7 bases; nucleotides not matched to a gene: 14. CDR1 is MGHRA and CDR2 is YSYEKL in the germline V gene. The DNA of the CDR3 is TGCGCCAGCAGCCAACCCCTTCGAGGGAGGGCCTCGAATGAGCAGTTCTTC. It is translated as CASSQPLRGRASNEQFF.

The chain is built from TRBV29-1 and TRBJ1-2, with 10 bases aligning to TRBD1. V shed 4 bases, J shed 1 base, and the junction held 15 bases outside the gene matches. In germline, CDR1 is SQVTM, CDR2 ANQGSEA. The length of the CDR3 is 18 residues. CDR3 nucleotide sequence: TGCAGCGTTGCCCCAGGGACAGGGGAGCCTCTCAATAACTATGGCTACACCTTC. Protein sequence: CSVAPGTGEPLNNYGYTF.

This sequence joins TRBV4-1 and TRBJ2-2; tentatively, D is TRBD1 (6 bases). The CDR3 sequence is 14 residues long. Germline CDR1 is MGHRA and CDR2 is YSYEKL. V shed 3 bases and J shed 2 bases, with 7 bases lying between them. In DNA form, the CDR3 reads TGCGCCAGCAGCCAGGGACATAACACCGGGGAGCTGTTTTTT. This encodes CASSQGHNTGELFF.

This clone occurred a few times. The gene calls are TRBV30 and TRBJ2-3, with 14 bases identical to TRBD2. V lost 3 bases, J lost 3 bases, and 14 bases stayed unmatched. The CDR3 is made up of 19 amino acids. The V gene's germline CDR1 is GTSNPN and CDR2 SVGIG (reference sequence). CDR3 coding DNA: TGTGCCTGGAGCGGACTAGCGGGACTAGCGGGAGAAGGGACAGATACGCAGTATTTT. Amino acids: CAWSGLAGLAGEGTDTQYF.

In this sample, this clone turned up once. The chain combines TRBV5-4 with TRBJ1-5; 8 bases match TRBD1. CDR3 length equals 15 residues. The V gene end was trimmed by 4 bases and the J gene end by 6 bases; junction bases not matched to a gene: 9. Germline loops: CDR1 SGHNT, CDR2 YYREEE (reference sequence). CDR3 sequence (DNA): TGTGCCAGCAGCCCGGGACAGGCGGTCGTTCAGCCCCAGCATTTT. It encodes CASSPGQAVVQPQHF.

The chain links TRBV7-2 to TRBJ2-1; 10 nucleotides match TRBD2. This CDR3 has 15 amino acids. V lost 6 bases, J lost 4 bases, and 6 bases stayed unmatched. Germline CDR1 reads SGHTA; CDR2 reads FQGNSA. The DNA for the CDR3 is TGTGCCAGCAGATCTAGCGGGAGAGCTTACAATGAGCAGTTCTTC. It specifies CASRSSGRAYNEQFF.

This clone has a single count. The chain joins TRBV25-1 to TRBJ2-3; 13 bases are shared with TRBD2. The J segment lost 2 bases and the V segment lost 4 bases, leaving 3 bases of the junction unmatched. The CDR3 spans 16 residues. In germline, CDR1 is MGHDK, CDR2 SYGVNS. The CDR3 loop reads CASSGGLAGITDTQYF. The DNA of the CDR3 is TGTGCCAGCAGTGGGGGACTAGCGGGGATCACAGATACGCAGTATTTT.

This chain links TRBV28 with TRBJ1-1; weak D call: TRBD1 (6 bases). Between the trimmed V and J ends, which lost 5 bases and 1 base, there was a span of 11 bases. The CDR3 consists of 14 residues. The germline V gene encodes CDR1 MDHEN and CDR2 SYDVKM. The CDR3 is CASSPPQGNTEAFF. CDR3 DNA: TGTGCCAGCAGTCCACCACAGGGGAACACTGAAGCTTTCTTT.